This T cell receptor (beta chain) was recorded in a study of blood T cells in healthy people across ages. Study outcomes and limitations: A strong correlation was seen between TCR beta diversity and naive T cell percentage. No conclusive comparison of naive versus antigen-experienced cells was possible with unsorted PBMCs.

Remarks on this clonotype: The antigen remains unidentified.

The authors ran a second PCR of 7 to 11 cycles using a sample-barcoded 5' primer and a J-beta primer mix. Each cDNA molecule was tagged by a template-switch adaptor with 12 random nucleotides. Sequencing of every sample gave 2.5 million or more CDR3-containing paired-end reads. TCRdb reprocessed the 5' RACE reads via MiXCR and lists one record per CDR3 protein. This sample has around 970,000 distinct CDR3 sequences; roughly 47% occur once, and the top ten carry around 21%. The CDR3 covers 16 residues. V was cut by 6 bases and J by 2 bases, with 21 bases left in between. The germline V gene encodes CDR1 DFQATT and CDR2 SNEGSKA (reference sequence).

The chain is built from TRBV20-1 and TRBJ2-3; D call uncertain. This sequence originates from a woman aged 60-75 years in good health. Sample: blood. The CDR3 loop is CSAHRPISTLTDTQYF. The CDR3 nucleotides read TGCAGTGCCCACAGACCGATTAGCACCCTCACAGATACGCAGTATTTT.